The following is a T cell receptor (beta chain) sequence with its context. This could be a read error, since a much larger clone is one nucleotide away. There are 14 residues in the CDR3. Germline V lookup: CDR1 SQVTM, CDR2 ANQGSEA. Uncontrolled infection, other autoimmune disease, pregnancy or lactation led to exclusion. This sample was included in a study of T cells in Graves' hyperthyroidism and ophthalmopathy. TCR beta CDR3 sequences were amplified from RNA transcripts. HTBI primers were the set used in a first-round RT-PCR of the TCR CDR3. In TCRdb, the multiplex PCR reads were re-called with MiXCR into one record per CDR3 protein. The sample includes 600,000 or so distinct CDR3 sequences, approximately 15% of them seen just once.

The specimen sequenced was blood. The genes are TRBV29-1 and TRBJ2-7; TRBD1 or TRBD2 may be the D gene (5 bases each). This clonotype was sampled from a woman aged 18-29 years with Graves' ophthalmopathy. CDR3 residues: CSVEDLGTAYEKYF. The CDR3 coding sequence is TGCAGCGTTGAAGATTTAGGGACCGCCTACGAGAAGTACTTC.